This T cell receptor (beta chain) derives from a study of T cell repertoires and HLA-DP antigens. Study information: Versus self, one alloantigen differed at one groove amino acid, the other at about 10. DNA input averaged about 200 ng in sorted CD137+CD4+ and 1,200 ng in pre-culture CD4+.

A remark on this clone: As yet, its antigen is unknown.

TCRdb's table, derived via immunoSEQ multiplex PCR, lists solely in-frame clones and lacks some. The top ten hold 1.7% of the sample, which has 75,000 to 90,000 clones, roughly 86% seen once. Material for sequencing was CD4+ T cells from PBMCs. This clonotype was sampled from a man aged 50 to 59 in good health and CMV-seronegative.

For the CDR3, the DNA is TGTGCCAGCAGCTTAGGGGACAGGGCTGTCGGCTACACCTTC. It specifies CASSLGDRAVGYTF. This chain links TRBV7-9 with TRBJ1-2; 9 bases line up with TRBD1. This CDR3 contains 14 residues. Unmatched junction bases numbered 5, after V lost 1 base and J lost 8 bases. Germline lookup yields CDR1 SEHNR and CDR2 FQNEAQ (reference sequence). Full variable domain (rest looked up from reference TRBV7-9 and TRBJ1-2): DTGVSQNPRHKITKRGQNVTFRCDPISEHNRLYWYRQTLGQGPEFLTYFQNEAQLEKSRLLSDRFSAERPKGSFSTLEIQRTEQGDSAMYLCASSLGDRAVGYTFGSGTRLTVV.